One TCR beta chain is described in this entry. Its antigen has not been determined. Base qualities are not recorded, but no much larger clone differs from it by a single base. Looking up the germline V gene (reference sequence) yields CDR1 LGHDT and CDR2 YNNKEL. After removal of 8 bases from V and 0 bases from J, the junction retains 7 bases not matched to a gene. From cysteine to phenylalanine, the CDR3 is 15 amino acids long. Of all the DNA, just the CDR3 is kept, 45 bases in frame from base 1. The data are from a study of blood T cell repertoires in COVID-19 (dated by TCRdb to between 2020 and 2021). Some background on the complete study: Samples from collaborators originated in the United States, Italy and Spain and spanned both the acute and convalescent phases of COVID-19. Sample metadata almost always included a de-identified subject ID, COVID-19 status, age in years and sex. Samples came from the ongoing ImmuneRACE study (first 160 participants) plus 1,254 subjects from 6 global collaborators. The repertoires were released in a freely available public database meant as a resource for research on the immune response to SARS-CoV-2. Subjects who had been exposed to COVID-19, were actively infected with it, or had recovered from it provided the deeply sampled blood TCRbeta repertoires that made up the dataset. The prospective study material was composed of cDNA or gDNA derived from T cells, B-cell-depleted T cells, or PBMCs. Where available, HLA class I and class II types were obtained from metadata supplied by the sample provider rather than from assay-based typing. What the study reported, not specific to this receptor: Clinical and demographic metadata were provided uncurated, with the amount varying by source and participant.

Participants in the prospective study were enrolled through a virtual design, were aged roughly 18 to 90 years, and lived in roughly 26 United States geographic areas. Cohort assignment in the prospective study relied on participant-reported clinical history from a screening survey and a study questionnaire. For ImmuneRACE Cohort 3, a participant was defined as recovered based on two consecutive negative NP/OP PCR tests, clearance by a healthcare professional, or resolution of symptoms. In the prospective study, mobile phlebotomists collected whole blood, serum and a nasopharyngeal or oropharyngeal swab from each participant. Prospective study participants could optionally give additional blood draws and questionnaires over an approximately two-month period. Prospective study blood samples were shipped either frozen or at room temperature before DNA extraction. The immunoSEQ Assay, a bias-controlled multiplex PCR, was used to amplify TCRbeta CDR3 regions from genomic DNA. On the authors' methods: The number of nucleated cells in each sample was estimated by amplification of reference gene primers within the assay. Sequence reads were collapsed and filtered to measure the absolute abundance of every unique TCRbeta CDR3 rearrangement. For each sample, productive Simpson clonality was calculated as the square root of Simpson's diversity index across productive rearrangements. Sourced from immuneACCESS, this table was stored by TCRdb with only in-frame sequences that have V and J called. A share of the clones is absent; for the studies checked, an unresolved V gene accounts for under half, and the remainder has no known explanation. V, J and clone size derive from that table, while D and trimming were established from the DNA sequence. This sample holds over 400,000 clones; roughly nine tenths were observed only once. The top ten hold 6.5% to 9.5% of the sample.

Sequenced input: PBMCs or T cells enriched from blood (not recorded which). The TCR was taken from a woman aged 60-70 years who had recovered from COVID-19. The sequence is built from TRBV3-1 (or the pseudogene TRBV3-2) and TRBJ2-1, and 7 junction bases match TRBD2. The CDR3 protein: CASRGGGGSYNEQFF. The nucleotide sequence is TGTGCCAGCCGTGGGGGGGGAGGCTCCTACAATGAGCAGTTCTTC.